The rows below give T cell receptor beta chains drawn from one sample of a study of OX40 agonist ivuxolimab in advanced cancers. Libraries were prepared by immunoSEQ multiplex PCR; TCRdb keeps only in-frame clonotypes and omits some of them. The data hold 28,000 or so clones, with about 77% observed a single time. This sample comprised CD4+ or CD8+ T cells sorted from blood, obtained in a trial of the OX40 agonist ivuxolimab. All receptors derive from an adult with an advanced solid tumor such as melanoma, head and neck, liver or kidney cancer. CDR3s include the opening cysteine and the closing phenylalanine or tryptophan. The order of the fields is J gene, V gene, D gene, clone size, CDR3 protein, CDR3 DNA. D genes are given only for firm matches. Not every row has a clone size; where given, it reads once, few, many or a size class.

J: TRBJ1-1
V: TRBV7-9
D: TRBD1
size: .
CDR3: CASIIGGTGYMNTEAFF
DNA: TGTGCCAGCATCATAGGAGGGACAGGGTATATGAACACTGAAGCTTTCTTT

J: TRBJ2-1
V: TRBV4-3
D: .
size: .
CDR3: CASSQDVAGLTLYNEQFF
DNA: TGCGCCAGCAGCCAAGATGTGGCGGGTTTGACTCTATACAATGAGCAGTTCTTC

J: TRBJ2-5
V: TRBV5-6
D: .
size: .
CDR3: CASSEISRETQYF
DNA: TGTGCCAGCAGCGAAATAAGCCGAGAGACCCAGTACTTC

J: TRBJ2-2
V: TRBV7-2
D: .
size: .
CDR3: CASSLVVGELFF
DNA: TGTGCCAGCAGCTTAGTGGTCGGGGAGCTGTTTTTT

J: TRBJ1-1
V: TRBV12-5
D: TRBD1
size: .
CDR3: CASGHGTGVNTEAFF
DNA: TGTGCTAGTGGTCACGGGACAGGGGTGAACACTGAAGCTTTCTTT

J: TRBJ1-2
V: TRBV10-3
D: TRBD1
size: .
CDR3: CAISAPTGLTYGYTF
DNA: TGTGCCATCAGTGCCCCGACAGGGCTTACCTATGGCTACACCTTC

J: TRBJ2-7
V: TRBV2
D: TRBD1
size: medium-sized
CDR3: CASTLNGDRVWEQYF
DNA: TGTGCCAGCACCCTGAACGGGGACAGGGTATGGGAGCAGTACTTC

J: TRBJ1-1
V: TRBV13
D: .
size: medium-sized
CDR3: CASSVRGSGRDTEAFF
DNA: TGTGCCAGCAGCGTCAGGGGTTCGGGTCGGGACACTGAAGCTTTCTTT

J: TRBJ2-1
V: TRBV6-1
D: .
size: .
CDR3: CASRGAAWEQFF
DNA: TGTGCCAGCAGGGGGGCCGCCTGGGAGCAGTTCTTC

J: TRBJ2-6
V: TRBV4-3
D: .
size: once
CDR3: CASSQGAGANVLTF
DNA: TGCGCCAGCAGCCAGGGGGCTGGGGCCAACGTCCTGACTTTC

J: TRBJ2-5
V: TRBV7-8
D: .
size: .
CDR3: CASSSDRQETQYF
DNA: TGTGCCAGCAGCTCGGACAGACAAGAGACCCAGTACTTC

J: TRBJ2-7
V: TRBV14
D: TRBD1
size: .
CDR3: CASSQLYDRGGYYEQYF
DNA: TGTGCCAGCAGCCAGCTGTACGACAGGGGGGGATACTACGAGCAGTACTTC

J: TRBJ2-7
V: TRBV2
D: .
size: .
CDR3: CASTGGGYEQYF
DNA: TGTGCCAGCACTGGGGGAGGCTACGAGCAGTACTTC

J: TRBJ2-2
V: TRBV7-2
D: .
size: .
CDR3: CASSFEQENTGELFF
DNA: TGTGCCAGCAGCTTCGAACAGGAGAACACCGGGGAGCTGTTTTTT

J: TRBJ2-1
V: TRBV7-6
D: TRBD1
size: .
CDR3: CASSPGAGGEQFF
DNA: TGTGCCAGCAGCCCCGGCGCAGGGGGTGAGCAGTTCTTC

J: TRBJ2-5
V: TRBV2
D: .
size: .
CDR3: CASSYPRHSMQETQYF
DNA: TGTGCCAGCAGTTATCCTCGACACTCGATGCAAGAGACCCAGTACTTC

J: TRBJ2-7
V: TRBV6-1
D: .
size: .
CDR3: CASSREGTSYEQYF
DNA: TGTGCCAGCAGCCGCGAGGGGACATCGTACGAGCAGTACTTC

J: TRBJ1-2
V: TRBV4-1
D: .
size: .
CDR3: CASSQDWGPLLYGYTF
DNA: TGCGCCAGCAGCCAAGATTGGGGCCCGTTATTGTATGGCTACACCTTC

J: TRBJ2-2
V: TRBV19
D: TRBD1
size: .
CDR3: CASSSKTGVYTGELFF
DNA: TGTGCCAGTAGTTCTAAGACAGGGGTATACACCGGGGAGCTGTTTTTT

J: TRBJ1-1
V: TRBV21-1
D: .
size: .
CDR3: CASRCVIATNRTEAFF
DNA: TGTGCCAGCAGATGTGTCATAGCTACCAATCGCACTGAAGCTTTCTTT

J: TRBJ2-5
V: TRBV27
D: .
size: .
CDR3: CASSLGFTEETQYF
DNA: TGTGCCAGCAGTTTGGGGTTTACAGAAGAGACCCAGTACTTC

J: TRBJ1-1
V: TRBV4-1
D: TRBD1
size: once
CDR3: CASSQAGTGTEAFF
DNA: TGCGCCAGCAGCCAGGCCGGGACAGGCACTGAAGCTTTCTTT

J: TRBJ1-2
V: TRBV30
D: TRBD1
size: few
CDR3: CAWVSQGDYGYTF
DNA: TGTGCCTGGGTATCACAGGGGGACTATGGCTACACCTTC

J: TRBJ2-7
V: TRBV9
D: .
size: .
CDR3: CASSAAGGTYEQYF
DNA: TGTGCCAGCAGCGCCGCAGGGGGGACCTACGAGCAGTACTTC

J: TRBJ2-3
V: TRBV10-3
D: .
size: .
CDR3: CAISDATGWSTDTQYF
DNA: TGTGCCATCAGTGATGCGACAGGATGGAGCACAGATACACAGTATTTT

J: TRBJ2-3
V: TRBV7-6
D: TRBD2
size: .
CDR3: CASSLPSSGGASDTQYF
DNA: TGTGCCAGCAGCTTACCGTCTAGCGGGGGGGCTTCAGATACGCAGTATTTT

J: TRBJ2-3
V: TRBV7-9
D: .
size: .
CDR3: CASSLIQTFNTDTQYF
DNA: TGTGCCAGCAGCTTAATCCAAACCTTCAACACAGATACGCAGTATTTT

J: TRBJ1-5
V: TRBV5-1
D: .
size: .
CDR3: CASSPGPANQPQHF
DNA: TGCGCCAGCAGCCCCGGACCGGCGAATCAGCCCCAGCATTTT

J: TRBJ1-2
V: TRBV27
D: .
size: once
CDR3: CASSFGDNNGYTF
DNA: TGTGCCAGCAGTTTCGGGGATAACAATGGCTACACCTTC

J: TRBJ1-1
V: TRBV19
D: .
size: .
CDR3: CASSIFTEAFF
DNA: TGTGCCAGTAGTATTTTCACTGAAGCTTTCTTT